This TCR beta chain is drawn from a study of cytomegalovirus exposure and HLA in healthy donors. Whole-study results and caveats: Presence/absence analyses supposed approximately even sequencing depth among donors. Three chains tied to CMV proved CMV antigen-specific in vitro.

Comment on this clone: No antigen is known for it.

Primers for the PCR totalled 60 Vbeta and 13 Jbeta. TCRdb's table, derived via immunoSEQ multiplex PCR, lists solely in-frame clones and lacks some. The sample has 52,000 or so clones; 77% are singletons. The sample consisted of PBMCs. This clonotype was sampled from a middle-aged woman in good health and CMV-seropositive.

This CDR3 is CASSLDRNTEAFF. CDR3 DNA sequence: TGTGCCAGCAGCTTAGACAGGAACACTGAAGCTTTCTTT. This sequence joins TRBV7-2 and TRBJ1-1; D not certain. Germline CDR1 is SGHTA and CDR2 is FQGNSA. This CDR3 has 13 residues. V lost 1 base and J 1 base, leaving 4 bases between the germline ends.